The clone carrying this TCR beta chain was detected a few times. The antigen is unknown. This sample was taken from a study of T cells after yellow fever vaccination. Whole-study context: Preparation of the low-cell-number fractions used SMART-Seq v4 Ultra Low Input.

Study-level findings and limits: Abundant bulk-population clonotypes could contaminate the FACS-sorted repertoires.

TCR cDNA was made by 5'RACE template switching, adding a universal primer site and UMIs. TCRdb reprocessed the 5' RACE reads with MiXCR, giving one entry per CDR3 protein. The sample records hundreds of thousands of distinct CDR3 sequences, around 12% being singletons. Losses at the gene ends were 5 bases for V and 4 bases for J; bases not matched to a gene: 11. There are 15 residues in the CDR3. Germline assignment: CDR1 LNHDA and CDR2 SQIVND (reference sequence). The V and J genes are TRBV19 and TRBJ2-7; 7 bases match TRBD2. Here the sequenced sample was PBMCs, taken on the day of the yellow fever booster vaccination. The TCR was taken from a man younger than 40 who received the YFV17D yellow fever vaccine. The CDR3 DNA reads as TGTGCCAGTAGTGAAGTAGAGGGAGGGAGGTACGAGCAGTACTTC. The encoded protein is CASSEVEGGRYEQYF. Drawing the rest from reference TRBV19 and TRBJ2-7, the complete variable domain is DGGITQSPKYLFRKEGQNVTLSCEQNLNHDAMYWYRQDPGQGLRLIYYSQIVNDFQKGDIAEGYSVSREKKESFPLTVTSAQKNPTAFYLCASSEVEGGRYEQYFGPGTRLTVT.